This TCR beta chain emerged from a study of shared clonotypes between healthy human individuals (dated by TCRdb to 2018 to 2020). Describing the broader study: The cohort comprised two women and a few men aged 18 to 49 years. The study deeply sequenced blood TCR repertoires of roughly five healthy adults to estimate repertoire size and the extent of clonotype sharing between individuals. Per donor, three plates each were used for CD4 naive and CD4 memory, two for CD8 naive, and one for CD8 memory. Between about 0.8 and 9.5 billion PBMCs per donor were obtained by leukapheresis. To increase sequencing depth and limit assay-specific biases, different laboratories used diverse techniques to prepare libraries and sequence TCR repertoires.

On this clone itself: Its specific antigen is unknown. No quality values exist for individual bases; no much larger clone is one base distant.

Using the deep immunoSEQ assay, TCR CDR3 regions were amplified from genomic DNA by multiplex PCR. For each cell subset, the extracted genomic DNA was distributed evenly across all wells of several immunoSEQ 96-well plates, and each plate served as one replicate. For sorted subsets, each replicate PCR was loaded with about 0.2 ug genomic DNA, equivalent to 30,000 or so T cell genomes. Purified libraries were quantified with a Qubit 3.0 fluorometer, sized on a Bioanalyzer 2100, and re-quantified with the KAPA Library Quantification kit. Every immunoSEQ 96-well plate was sequenced on a separate single-read 150-cycle Illumina NextSeq 550 flow cell. The source study handled its data this way. The immunoSEQ output contained only junctional sequences without quality scores, so filtering could not match that applied to full-length reads. Sequences were annotated with PyIR, a Python wrapper for IgBLAST v1.9, using IMGT germline references to assign V/J genes and CDR3. Reads with weak V/J assignments (E-value above 1e-6), missing CDR3, stop codons, out-of-frame junctions, or ambiguous translated residues were removed. V3J clonotypes were defined as sequences sharing the same inferred V gene, J gene, and CDR3 amino acid sequence. The percentage overlap between two repertoires was calculated by dividing the number of shared unique clonotypes by the size of the smaller repertoire. Three approaches were used to assess repertoire richness: RTK rarefaction, the Chao1 estimator, and Recon v2.1 estimates of unobserved clonotypes. OLGA was used to compute generation probabilities for all TCRbeta clonotypes that the gDNA method yielded from several donors. TCRdb re-hosts the immuneACCESS table, in-frame sequences only. Its copies lack some clones; in the studies checked, an unresolved V gene accounts for under half of them, and the cause for the rest is not known. D and trimming were read from the DNA, whereas the V and J calls and clone size are those reported in that table. Present in this sample are about 2.1 million clones, roughly 91% of which were seen just once. In total, the top ten clones hold 1.5% to 2% of the sample.

What the research found in general, with its limitations: Approximately 5% of naive CD4, 3.5% of naive CD8, approximately 2.2% of memory CD4, and less than 0.45% of memory CD8 clonotypes were shared across a few donors. Estimated clonotype richness was generally larger for naive than for memory subsets. Compared with non-shared clonotypes, clonotypes shared by all four sorted-subset donors had higher generation probabilities. Based on pairwise subsampling, the degree of clonotype sharing among donors was expected to be affected by sequencing depth. Sampling was restricted to blood, and TCR repertoires in tissues likely differ from the TCR repertoires found in blood. Because the study included a small number of donors, the genetic and exposure-history diversity represented was limited. Even with the large sequencing depth, rarefaction of the sorted-subset datasets indicated that sequencing was incomplete.

V is pared back by 4 bases and J by 6 bases, with 23 bases lying between the germline termini. Counted from cysteine to phenylalanine, this CDR3 has 17 amino acids. Only CDR3 DNA remains: 51 bases, in frame from the first base. The germline V gene sets CDR1 to SGHRS and CDR2 to YFSETQ. CD8 naive samples were obtained by positive selection for CCR7 among CD45RO-negative cells, yielding a CD45RA+CCR7+ population from which TemRA cells were excluded. Healthy HIV-negative adults with no recently reported acute infections or vaccinations were included as donors. Every donor was a Caucasian adult living in Nashville, Tennessee, USA. After blood collection by leukapheresis, PBMCs were isolated using Ficoll-Histopaque density gradient centrifugation and then cryopreserved in the vapor phase of liquid nitrogen. Analytical flow cytometry was used to check the purity and quantity of each magnetically sorted T cell population. Genomic DNA was isolated from every sorted fraction and measured by UV absorbance on a Nanodrop 2000c.

This TCR was sampled from a man younger than 35 in good health. Some clones in this sample may be carry-over from other donors' samples. Sequenced sample: naive CD8+ T cells from PBMCs. The intended sense of this specimen's cell subset or site label: CD45RA+CCR7+. The rearranged segments are TRBV5-1 and TRBJ2-1, with no confident D gene call. The CDR3 region: CASSLWAGRGPINEQFF. The nucleotide sequence reads as follows: TGCGCCAGCAGCCTTTGGGCCGGACGTGGGCCGATCAATGAGCAGTTCTTC.